The next 20 T cell receptor beta chains were all read from a single sample in a study of cytomegalovirus exposure and HLA in healthy donors (dated by TCRdb to 2016 to 2017). Library construction relied on the immunoSEQ multiplex PCR assay. A mixture of 60 forward primers for TCR Vbeta segments and 13 reverse primers for TCR Jbeta segments was used in the multiplex PCR. As stored in TCRdb, this immuneACCESS dataset retains in-frame rearrangements with V and J assigned. A fraction of the clones does not appear; measured against another copy, unresolved V genes explain less than half of the discrepancy, and the remainder lacks a known reason. This sample has about 93,000 clones in its table, and roughly 67% of those were observed once. About 5.5% of the sample is taken by the ten largest. Specimen: PBMCs. The receptors come from a boy aged 10-17 years in good health and CMV-seropositive.

The chain combines TRBV9 with TRBJ2-1; D ambiguous. Per germline, CDR1 SGDLS and CDR2 YYNGEE. V was cut by 2 bases and J by 3 bases, with 9 bases left in between. This CDR3 comprises 14 residues. The CDR3 sequence: CASSVGGLYNEQFF. DNA for the CDR3: TGTGCCAGCAGCGTCGGCGGCCTCTACAATGAGCAGTTCTTC.

Only one count was recorded for this clone. The rearrangement joins TRBV18 to TRBJ2-7, with D possibly being TRBD2 (6 bases). The V end was cut by 3 bases, the J end by 1 base, with 7 bases between. Germline lookup yields CDR1 KGHSH and CDR2 LQKENI. The CDR3 sequence is 13 residues long. This chain's CDR3 is CASSPGTSYEQYF. The CDR3 DNA reads TGTGCCAGCTCACCGGGGACTTCCTACGAGCAGTACTTC.

The chain couples TRBV10-2 to TRBJ2-7; 14 nucleotides agree with TRBD2. V lost 3 bases to trimming and J lost 9 bases; unmatched junction nucleotides: 10. Germline assignment: CDR1 WSHSY and CDR2 SAAADI. The CDR3 length is 16 residues. CDR3 protein: CASSDPGLAGGLAQYF. The CDR3, as DNA: TGCGCCAGCAGTGACCCAGGACTAGCGGGAGGACTGGCGCAGTACTTC.

The rearrangement uses TRBV7-9 and TRBJ2-1; 7 nucleotides line up with TRBD2. The germline gives CDR1 SEHNR, CDR2 FQNEAQ (reference sequence). Unmatched junction bases numbered 7, after V lost 5 bases and J lost 9 bases. This CDR3 is built from 13 residues. The CDR3 protein is CASSERREFEQFF. CDR3 nucleotides: TGTGCCAGCAGCGAGAGGCGGGAGTTTGAGCAGTTCTTC.

The rearrangement uses TRBV5-4 and TRBJ1-1, with 11 bases lining up with TRBD1. Germline-derived CDR1 and CDR2 are SGHNT and YYREEE (reference sequence). CDR3 length: 14 residues. The V segment lost 5 bases and the J segment 6 bases; nucleotides outside the gene matches: 6. CDR3 sequence (DNA): TGTGCCAGCAGAGCGGACAGGGGGCACTCTGAAGCTTTCTTT. It translates to CASRADRGHSEAFF.

This CDR3 is CAWAKSTGELFF. The CDR3 coding sequence is TGTGCCTGGGCTAAGAGTACCGGGGAGCTGTTTTTT. This sequence joins TRBV30 and TRBJ2-2; D unresolved. Between the trimmed V and J ends, which lost 5 bases and 5 bases, there was a span of 9 bases. CDR1 is GTSNPN and CDR2 is SVGIG in the germline V gene (reference sequence). The CDR3 has 12 residues.

V usage is TRBV5-4 and J usage is TRBJ2-2; 8 positions agree with TRBD1. CDR1 is SGHNT, CDR2 YYREEE, per germline (reference sequence). Losses at the gene ends were 4 bases for V and 6 bases for J; bases not matched to a gene: 11. This CDR3 is 16 amino acids long. The DNA for the CDR3 is TGTGCCAGCAGCGCAGACAGGGGAGAGTGGGCCGGGGAGCTGTTTTTT. It encodes CASSADRGEWAGELFF.

The genes are TRBV29-1 and TRBJ2-7, with a tentative D call TRBD1 (6 bases). This CDR3 is 12 amino acids long. Germline V gives CDR1 SQVTM, CDR2 ANQGSEA. With 6 bases removed from V and 1 base from J, the gap between germline ends came to 10 bases. CDR3 sequence (DNA): TGCAGCGTAATCAGGGGATCCTACGAGCAGTACTTC. This sequence encodes CSVIRGSYEQYF.

V is TRBV28 and J is TRBJ2-7, with 7 nucleotides matching TRBD1. The length of the CDR3 is 15 residues. V lost 5 bases to trimming and J lost 3 bases; unmatched junction nucleotides: 10. In germline, CDR1 is MDHEN, CDR2 SYDVKM. CDR3 protein: CASSPPTGLSYEQYF. CDR3 nucleotide sequence: TGTGCCAGCAGTCCGCCGACAGGGCTCAGCTACGAGCAGTACTTC.

J is TRBJ1-1 and V is TRBV6-5, with 7 bases identical to TRBD1. In germline, CDR1 is MNHEY, CDR2 SVGAGI. V lost 2 bases and J lost 5; bases outside the gene matches: 11. This CDR3 comprises 16 residues. The CDR3 loop is CASSYLPTGSRTEAFF. DNA for the CDR3: TGTGCCAGCAGTTACCTCCCGACAGGGTCAAGGACTGAAGCTTTCTTT.

This chain links TRBV27 with TRBJ2-3; possible D gene TRBD2, 6 bases. This CDR3 is built from 14 residues. The germline V and J ends were trimmed by 5 bases and 0 bases, with 9 bases remaining between them. Germline V gene lookup returns CDR1 MNHEY and CDR2 SMNVEV (reference sequence). CDR3 residues: CASSPGTSTDTQYF. CDR3 DNA sequence: TGTGCCAGCAGTCCGGGGACTAGCACAGATACGCAGTATTTT.

This clone was detected a few times. This chain uses TRBV4-3 with TRBJ1-1; the D gene is possibly TRBD1 (5 bases). V was clipped by 0 bases and J by 4 bases, with 12 bases between them. CDR3 size: 15 residues. Germline CDR1 and CDR2: LGHNA and YSLEER. CDR3 bases: TGCGCCAGCAGCCAAGATTGGGGGAGGATCACTGAAGCTTTCTTT. The encoded protein is CASSQDWGRITEAFF.

The chain couples TRBV5-1 to TRBJ1-4, with D possibly being TRBD1 (5 bases). The CDR3 extends over 14 amino acids. Germline loops: CDR1 SGHRS, CDR2 YFSETQ. Between the trimmed V and J ends, which lost 5 bases and 8 bases, there was a span of 16 bases. In nucleotides, the CDR3 is TGCGCCAGCAGACCCGGGGGGGTCGGAGAAAAACTGTTTTTT. Amino acid sequence: CASRPGGVGEKLFF. The entire variable domain, with the rest obtained from reference TRBV5-1 and TRBJ1-4, is as follows: KAGVTQTPRYLIKTRGQQVTLSCSPISGHRSVSWYQQTPGQGLQFLFEYFSETQRNKGNFPGRFSGRQFSNSRSEMNVSTLELGDSALYLCASRPGGVGEKLFFGSGTQLSVL.

The chain has TRBV29-1 and TRBJ2-7; 8 positions agree with TRBD2. This CDR3 comprises 14 residues. Germline V gene sequence: CDR1 SQVTM, CDR2 ANQGSEA. Trimming cost V 5 bases and J 2 bases; bases outside gene matches: 8. CDR3 region: CSVISREGAYEQYF. The CDR3 DNA follows: TGCAGCGTTATCTCCCGGGAGGGGGCCTACGAGCAGTACTTC.

This chain links TRBV5-1 with TRBJ2-7, with 9 positions matching TRBD1. From germline, CDR1 is SGHRS and CDR2 YFSETQ. V gave up 4 bases and J gave up 7 bases; unmatched junction bases: 6. The CDR3 has 13 amino acids. This CDR3 is CASSLGQGWEQYF. The CDR3 DNA reads as TGCGCCAGCAGCCTGGGACAGGGCTGGGAGCAGTACTTC.

The chain is built from TRBV4-1 and TRBJ2-3; 9 bases line up with TRBD2. This CDR3 has 17 residues. The trim removed 0 bases at V and 1 base at J, leaving 5 bases unmatched. Germline values: CDR1 MGHRA, CDR2 YSYEKL. CDR3 in DNA: TGCGCCAGCAGCCAAGATCTGGCTAGCGGGGGCACAGATACGCAGTATTTT. Translating it yields CASSQDLASGGTDTQYF.

V is TRBV18 and J is TRBJ1-1; D is perhaps TRBD1 (5 bases). Germline assignment: CDR1 KGHSH and CDR2 LQKENI. V gave up 0 bases and J gave up 1 base, with 9 bases separating them. This CDR3 is built from 15 residues. The CDR3 loop reads CASSPPNRGNTEAFF. The CDR3 DNA reads as TGTGCCAGCTCACCACCTAATAGGGGGAACACTGAAGCTTTCTTT.

The chain uses TRBV9 and TRBJ2-5; 9 bases are a match to TRBD1. The germline V gene has CDR1 SGDLS and CDR2 YYNGEE. This CDR3 has 14 residues. Germline trimming cut 0 bases from V and 5 bases from J; bases unmatched to any gene: 2. CDR3 loop: CASSVGDRVETQYF. The DNA for the CDR3 is TGTGCCAGCAGCGTAGGGGACAGGGTGGAGACCCAGTACTTC.

V usage is TRBV27 and J usage is TRBJ1-2; 10 bases align to TRBD1. Germline trimming cut 5 bases from V and 1 base from J; bases unmatched to any gene: 13. The CDR3 has 18 amino acids. Germline CDR1 reads MNHEY; CDR2 reads SMNVEV (reference sequence). CDR3 protein: CASSPRTGTGVNNYGYTF. CDR3 bases: TGTGCCAGCAGTCCACGTACCGGGACAGGGGTTAATAACTATGGCTACACCTTC.

This clone came up a few times. This chain joins TRBV5-1 and TRBJ1-3, with D tentatively TRBD1 (6 bases). In germline, CDR1 is SGHRS, CDR2 YFSETQ. The CDR3 sequence is 15 residues long. Trimming cost V 4 bases and J 0 bases, with 11 bases left between them. The CDR3 DNA reads as TGCGCCAGCAGCCAGTCGGACAGCTCTGGAAACACCATATATTTT. This codes for CASSQSDSSGNTIYF.